This TCR beta chain was found in a study of blood T cell repertoires in COVID-19 (dated by TCRdb to the early 2020s). About the study as a whole: ImmuneRACE Cohort 3 recovered participants were defined by two consecutive negative NP/OP PCR tests, healthcare professional clearance, or symptom resolution. A de-identified subject ID, COVID-19 status, age in years and sex were almost always included in the sample metadata. Deeply sampled blood TCRbeta repertoires from subjects exposed to, actively infected with, or recovered from COVID-19 were included in the dataset. Where available, HLA class I and class II types were taken from metadata supplied by the sample provider and were not determined by assay-based typing. The material from the prospective study consisted of cDNA or gDNA derived from T cells, B-cell-depleted T cells, or PBMCs. The samples were drawn from two sources: the first 160 participants of the ongoing ImmuneRACE study, and 1,000 to 1,500 subjects contributed by 6 global collaborators. The collaborator samples originated in the United States, Italy and Spain and spanned the acute and convalescent phases of COVID-19. The repertoires were made available in a free public database intended to serve as a resource for research on the immune response to SARS-CoV-2. What the study reported, not specific to this receptor: Clinical and demographic metadata were provided uncurated, with the amount varying by source and participant.

Enrolling through a virtual design, the prospective study's participants ranged in age from roughly 18 to 89 years and lived across 20 to 30 United States geographic areas. Cohort assignment in the prospective study relied on participant-reported clinical history from a screening survey and a study questionnaire. Each participant in the prospective study had whole blood, serum and a nasopharyngeal or oropharyngeal swab collected by mobile phlebotomists. Prospective study participants could optionally give additional blood draws and questionnaires over an approximately 2-month period. Before DNA extraction, prospective study blood samples were shipped either frozen or at room temperature. The immunoSEQ Assay, a bias-controlled multiplex PCR, was used to amplify TCRbeta CDR3 regions from genomic DNA. The authors processed their data as follows. Nucleated cell counts per sample were estimated from amplification of reference gene primers within the assay. To quantify the absolute abundance of each unique TCRbeta CDR3 rearrangement, sequence reads were collapsed and filtered. For each sample, productive Simpson clonality was calculated as the square root of Simpson's diversity index over productive rearrangements. What TCRdb holds here is the immuneACCESS table cut down to in-frame rearrangements. Part of the clones is not present; checked against another copy, under half of the missing clones reflect an unresolved V gene, and the others are unexplained. That table supplies the V and J calls and clone size; D and trimming were determined from the DNA. This sample has roughly 340,000 clones in its table, and about 89% of those were observed once. The ten largest clones capture 1.9% of the sample.

With respect to this clone: Its target antigen remains unknown. Base-call qualities are not available, and no considerably larger clone is one nucleotide away.

Between the V and J ends, shortened by 0 bases and 8 bases respectively, the junction contains 13 bases. Counted from cysteine to phenylalanine, this CDR3 has 14 amino acids. The only DNA kept is the CDR3, 42 bases in frame from the first base. As encoded in the germline V gene (reference sequence), CDR1 is SEHNR while CDR2 is FQNEAQ. Material: PBMCs or T cells enriched from blood (not recorded which). The V gene is TRBV7-9 and the J gene is TRBJ1-2, with the identity of the D gene unclear. This TCR derives from a man in his forties in a cohort exposed to, infected with or recovered from COVID-19 (not recorded which). The sequence in DNA is TGTGCCAGCAGCTTAGCGTTAGAAGTCGGGGGCTACACCTTC. It codes for CASSLALEVGGYTF.